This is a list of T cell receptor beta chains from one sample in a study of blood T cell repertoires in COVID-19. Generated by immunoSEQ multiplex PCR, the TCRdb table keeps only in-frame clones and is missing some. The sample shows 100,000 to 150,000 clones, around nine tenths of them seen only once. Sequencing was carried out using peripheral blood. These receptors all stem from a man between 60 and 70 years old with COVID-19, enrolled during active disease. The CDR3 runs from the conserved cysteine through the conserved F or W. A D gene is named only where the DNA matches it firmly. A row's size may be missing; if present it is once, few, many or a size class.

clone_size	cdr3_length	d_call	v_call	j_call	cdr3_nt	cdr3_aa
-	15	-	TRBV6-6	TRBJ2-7	TGTGCCAGCAGCTCGGACACCTCGTCCTTTTGGGAGCAGTACTTC	CASSSDTSSFWEQYF
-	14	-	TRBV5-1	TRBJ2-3	TGCGCCAGCTCCCTTTCGGAGAGTACAGATACGCAGTATTTT	CASSLSESTDTQYF
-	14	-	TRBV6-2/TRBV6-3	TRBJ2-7	TGTGCCAGCAGTGCCCCCCGGGACACCTACGAGCAGTACTTC	CASSAPRDTYEQYF
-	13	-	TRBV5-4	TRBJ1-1	TGTGCCAGCCGAAAACAGGGAGGGGGTGAAGCTTTCTTT	CASRKQGGGEAFF
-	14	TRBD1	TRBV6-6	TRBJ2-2	TGTGCCAGCAACCCGACAGGGGGCTCCGGGGAGCTGTTTTTT	CASNPTGGSGELFF
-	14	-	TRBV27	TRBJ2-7	TGTGCCAGCAGTTTTGTCCGGTTCCCCTACGAGCAGTACTTC	CASSFVRFPYEQYF
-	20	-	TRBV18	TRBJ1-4	TGTGCCAGCTCACCACGGCCAAGACAGGTCGAAGTCCGGGGTAATGAAAAACTGTTTTTT	CASSPRPRQVEVRGNEKLFF
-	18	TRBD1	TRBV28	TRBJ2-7	TGTGCCAGCAGTCGTAGGGGGGGGACAGGGAGGAGGGTGCACGAGCAGTACTTC	CASSRRGGTGRRVHEQYF
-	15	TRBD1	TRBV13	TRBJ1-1	TGTGCCAGCAGCGTTCTCGGGGACAGTCTCCCTGAAGCTTTCTTT	CASSVLGDSLPEAFF
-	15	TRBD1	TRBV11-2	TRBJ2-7	TGTGCCAGCAGCTTACCCCCGGGACAGACCTACGAGCAGTACTTC	CASSLPPGQTYEQYF
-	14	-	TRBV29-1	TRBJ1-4	TGCAGCGTTTTGGGGGAGGAAACTAATGAAAAACTGTTTTTT	CSVLGEETNEKLFF
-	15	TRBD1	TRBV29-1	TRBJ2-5	TGCAGCGCTAGAACGGACAGGGGGCGATCGGAGACCCAGTACTTC	CSARTDRGRSETQYF
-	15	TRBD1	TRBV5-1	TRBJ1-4	TGCGCCAGCAGCGAGACAGGGATACCTAATGAAAAACTGTTTTTT	CASSETGIPNEKLFF
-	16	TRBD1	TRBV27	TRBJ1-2	TGTGCCAGCAGTTCCCCCCGGGACAGGGGGCTGATGGGCTACACCTTC	CASSSPRDRGLMGYTF
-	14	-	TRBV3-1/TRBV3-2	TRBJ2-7	TGTGCCAGCAGCCAAGATTGGCAGGCCCCTCGCTATAGCTTC	CASSQDWQAPRYSF
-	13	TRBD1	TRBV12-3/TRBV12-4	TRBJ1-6	TGTGCCAGCGGAGGGACAGGGTCTTCACCCCTCCACTTT	CASGGTGSSPLHF
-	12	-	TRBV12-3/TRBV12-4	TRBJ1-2	TGTGCCAGCACCGGGACACTAGGAGGCTACACCTTC	CASTGTLGGYTF
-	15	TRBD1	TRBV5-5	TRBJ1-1	TGTGCCAGCAGCTCGAGACAGGGGTTGAACACTGAAGCTTTCTTT	CASSSRQGLNTEAFF
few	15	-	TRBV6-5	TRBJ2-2	TGTGCCAGCAACCCGTTCCCGGGGAACACCGGGGAGCTGTTTTTT	CASNPFPGNTGELFF
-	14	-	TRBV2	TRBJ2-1	TGTGCCAGCAGTCCCGACGGGGGTTTGAATGAGCAGTTCTTC	CASSPDGGLNEQFF
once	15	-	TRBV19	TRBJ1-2	TGTGCCAGTAGTGTAATCAGACAGTTCTCCTATGGCTACACCTTC	CASSVIRQFSYGYTF
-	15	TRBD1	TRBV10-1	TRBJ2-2	TGCGCCAGCAGTGGAGGACAGGGAAAGTCCGGGGAGCTGTTTTTT	CASSGGQGKSGELFF
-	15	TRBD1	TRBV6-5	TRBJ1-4	TGTGCCAGCAGTTCCCCTAACAGGGGGGGAGAAAAACTGTTTTTT	CASSSPNRGGEKLFF
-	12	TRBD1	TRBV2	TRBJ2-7	TGTGCCAGCGGGACAGGAAGTCACGAGCAGTACTTC	CASGTGSHEQYF
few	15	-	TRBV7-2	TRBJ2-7	TGTGCCAGCAGGAGGGGGGGGGCCAGCTCCTACGAGCAGTACTTC	CASRRGGASSYEQYF
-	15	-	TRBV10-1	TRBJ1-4	TGCGCCAGCAACCGAGGGAGCCAAAGGGAGGAAAAACTGTTTTTT	CASNRGSQREEKLFF
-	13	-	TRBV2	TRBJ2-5	TGTGCCAGCAGCAGAAACACCGGGGAGACCCAGTACTTC	CASSRNTGETQYF
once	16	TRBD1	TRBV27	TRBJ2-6	TGTGCCAGCAGTCACTCCGGGACAGCTGGGGCCAACGTCCTGACTTTC	CASSHSGTAGANVLTF
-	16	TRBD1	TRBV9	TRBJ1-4	TGTGCCAGCAGCGTAGTTACCGGGACAGGGGTTGAAAAACTGTTTTTT	CASSVVTGTGVEKLFF
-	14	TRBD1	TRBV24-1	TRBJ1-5	TGTGCCACCGGACAGGGCATATCCAATCAGCCCCAGCATTTT	CATGQGISNQPQHF
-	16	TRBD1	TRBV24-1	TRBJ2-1	TGTGCCACCAGTCGTACGGACAGGGGGAATCTTGGTGAGCAGTTCTTC	CATSRTDRGNLGEQFF
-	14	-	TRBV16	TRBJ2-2	TGTGCCAGCAGCCAATTTAGCGACACCGGGGAGCTGTTTTTT	CASSQFSDTGELFF
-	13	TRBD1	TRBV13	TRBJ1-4	TGTGCCAGCAGCTTACAGGGGGTCGGAAAACTGTTTTTT	CASSLQGVGKLFF
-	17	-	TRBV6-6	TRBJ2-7	TGTGCCAGCAGTCCAACCGGAGGGGCCCGGAGCTCCTACGAGCAGTACTTC	CASSPTGGARSSYEQYF
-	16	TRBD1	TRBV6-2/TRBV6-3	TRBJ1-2	TGTGCCAGCAGTTACCCCGGGACAGGAGAAAACTATGGCTACACCTTC	CASSYPGTGENYGYTF
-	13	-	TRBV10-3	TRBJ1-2	TGTGCCATCAGGACGGGGGGACCCTATGGCTACACCTTC	CAIRTGGPYGYTF
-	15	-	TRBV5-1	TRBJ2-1	TGCGCCAGCAGCTCGGACAGCTTCTCCTACAATGAGCAGTTCTTC	CASSSDSFSYNEQFF
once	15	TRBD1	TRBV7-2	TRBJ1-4	TGTGCCAGCAGCCCTGGGACAGTTAATAATGAAAAACTGTTTTTT	CASSPGTVNNEKLFF
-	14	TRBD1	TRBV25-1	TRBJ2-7	TGTGCCAGCAGTCCACGACAGGGGACCTACGAGCAGTACTTC	CASSPRQGTYEQYF
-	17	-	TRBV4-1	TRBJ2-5	TGCGCCAGCAGCCAAGATCCCCCGGGGGGCCTTCAGGAGACCCAGTACTTC	CASSQDPPGGLQETQYF
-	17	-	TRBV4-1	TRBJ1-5	TGCGCCAGCAGCCAAGTCCCCTCACAGGCTAGCAATCAGCCCCAGCATTTT	CASSQVPSQASNQPQHF
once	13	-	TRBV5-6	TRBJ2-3	TGTGCCAGCAGCCCACCTACCGGGGATACGCAGTATTTT	CASSPPTGDTQYF
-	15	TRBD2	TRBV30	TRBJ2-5	TGTGCCTGGAACCCACTAGCGGGGGGGCAAGAGACCCAGTACTTC	CAWNPLAGGQETQYF
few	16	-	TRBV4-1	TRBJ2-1	TGCGCCAGCAGCCCATTTACAGGGATCACCTACAATGAGCAGTTCTTC	CASSPFTGITYNEQFF
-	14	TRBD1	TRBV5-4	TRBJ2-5	TGTGCCAGCAGCTTCCCCGGGACAGAAGAGACCCAGTACTTC	CASSFPGTEETQYF